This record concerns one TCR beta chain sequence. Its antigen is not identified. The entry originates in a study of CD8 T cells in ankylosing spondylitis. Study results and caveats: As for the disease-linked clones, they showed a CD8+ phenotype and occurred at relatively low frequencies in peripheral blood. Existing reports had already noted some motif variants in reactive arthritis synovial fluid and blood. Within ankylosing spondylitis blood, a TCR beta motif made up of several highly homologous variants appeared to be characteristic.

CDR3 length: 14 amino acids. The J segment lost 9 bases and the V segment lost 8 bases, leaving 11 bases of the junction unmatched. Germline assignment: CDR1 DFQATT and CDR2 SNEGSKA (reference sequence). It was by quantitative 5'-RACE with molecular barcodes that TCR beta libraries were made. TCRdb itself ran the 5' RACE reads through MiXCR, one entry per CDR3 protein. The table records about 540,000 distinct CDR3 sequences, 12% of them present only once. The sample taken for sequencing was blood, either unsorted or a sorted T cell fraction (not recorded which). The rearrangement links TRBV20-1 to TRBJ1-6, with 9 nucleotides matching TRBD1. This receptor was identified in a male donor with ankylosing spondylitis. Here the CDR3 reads CSREGDRVGSPLHF. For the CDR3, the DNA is TGCAGTAGAGAAGGGGACAGGGTGGGTTCACCCCTCCACTTT.